The 12 T cell receptor beta chains below were found in one sample sequenced in a study of blood T cell repertoires in COVID-19 (dated by TCRdb to the early 2020s). Libraries were prepared through the immunoSEQ multiplex PCR assay. Here the immuneACCESS table is served through TCRdb, limited to in-frame sequences with V and J called. Missing clones are a known gap in these copies; in checked studies unresolved V genes cover under half, and the rest lacks a known reason. This sample has roughly 190,000 clones in its table, and approximately 80% of those were observed once. The biggest ten clones account for roughly 8.7% of the sample. Sample: peripheral blood. The receptors shown here come from a woman aged 50 to 65 with active or convalescent COVID-19.

The chain joins TRBV10-1 to TRBJ1-2, with 7 nucleotides matching TRBD1. CDR3 length: 16 residues. Germline values: CDR1 WNHNN, CDR2 SYGVQD (reference sequence). The trim removed 5 bases at V and 4 bases at J, leaving 13 bases unmatched. CDR3 sequence (DNA): TGCGCCAGCAGTACTATCGACAGGGTTAGGGTCTATGGCTACACCTTC. Translation: CASSTIDRVRVYGYTF.

The chain joins TRBV29-1 to TRBJ2-1, with D possibly being TRBD1 (6 bases). The CDR3 runs to 15 residues. The germline V gene has CDR1 SQVTM and CDR2 ANQGSEA. The V and J ends lost 4 bases and 4 bases respectively, with 17 bases between them. The CDR3 sequence: CSVVVGQGNYNEQFF. The DNA of the CDR3 is TGCAGCGTTGTCGTAGGGCAGGGGAATTACAATGAGCAGTTCTTC.

This clone turned up a few times. This chain links TRBV19 with TRBJ1-1, with TRBD1 identical over 8 bases. J was trimmed by 5 bases and V by 1 base; bases with no gene match: 6. Germline CDR1 and CDR2: LNHDA and SQIVND (reference sequence). The CDR3 sequence is 15 residues long. The CDR3 region has the DNA TGTGCCAGTAGTATAGTGGCAGGGGGCTCGACTGAAGCTTTCTTT. This gives the protein CASSIVAGGSTEAFF.

The chain employs TRBV3-1 (or the pseudogene TRBV3-2) and TRBJ2-5; 10 bases are a match to TRBD2. With V trimmed by 6 bases and J by 7 bases, 11 bases remained unmatched. The germline CDR1 and CDR2 sequences are LGHDT and YNNKEL (reference sequence). CDR3 size: 15 residues. The CDR3 DNA reads as TGTGCCAGCAGTCACAGCGGGAGGGGCCTGGGGACCCAGTACTTC. This gives the protein CASSHSGRGLGTQYF.

The chain recombines TRBV23-1 with TRBJ2-1; D unclear. TRBV23-1 is sorted into the ORF group, with uncertain function. Trimming removed 0 bases from V and 3 bases from J, with 6 bases in between. There are 14 residues in the CDR3. Written as DNA, the CDR3 is TGCGCCAGCAGTCAATCCCACAGCTACAATGAGCAGTTCTTC. Amino acids: CASSQSHSYNEQFF.

The chain combines TRBV28 with TRBJ1-5; maybe TRBD1 (6 bases). CDR3 length equals 15 residues. CDR1 MDHEN and CDR2 SYDVKM come from the germline V gene. Trimming cost V 3 bases and J 2 bases, with 11 bases left between them. The CDR3 bases are TGTGCCAGCAGTTTCAGGGGTAGGGGCAATCAGCCCCAGCATTTT. This gives the protein CASSFRGRGNQPQHF. The full variable domain, rest sourced from reference TRBV28 and TRBJ1-5, is DVKVTQSSRYLVKRTGEKVFLECVQDMDHENMFWYRQDPGLGLRLIYFSYDVKMKEKGDIPEGYSVSREKKERFSLILESASTNQTSMYLCASSFRGRGNQPQHFGDGTRLSIL.

The rearrangement links TRBV2 to TRBJ1-1; perhaps TRBD1 as D (5 bases). This CDR3 is 14 amino acids long. Looked up from germline, CDR1 is SNHLY and CDR2 is FYNNEI. V lost 6 bases and J lost 0, with 11 bases in between. CDR3 nucleotide sequence: TGTGCCAGCAGGGAGGGGTTGATGAACACTGAAGCTTTCTTT. Its translation: CASREGLMNTEAFF. The full variable domain, completed using reference TRBV2 and TRBJ1-1, is EPEVTQTPSHQVTQMGQEVILRCVPISNHLYFYWYRQILGQKVEFLVSFYNNEISEKSEIFDDQFSVERPDGSNFTLKIRSTKLEDSAMYFCASREGLMNTEAFFGQGTRLTVV.

The chain carries TRBV19 and TRBJ2-1; TRBD2 agrees at 8 bases. This CDR3 comprises 17 residues. V lost 0 bases, J lost 9 bases, and 13 bases stayed unmatched. Germline V lookup: CDR1 LNHDA, CDR2 SQIVND (reference sequence). DNA for the CDR3: TGTGCCAGTAGTATAGACTACTCCGGGACTAGTGTCGGTGAGCAGTTCTTC. Amino acids: CASSIDYSGTSVGEQFF.

The J gene is TRBJ1-1, the V gene TRBV11-3; D is undetermined. The CDR3 is 15 residues long. Looked up from germline, CDR1 is SGHNT and CDR2 is YENEEA. V lost 1 base to trimming and J lost 1 base, with 10 bases between them. In DNA, the CDR3 is TGTGCCAGCAGCTTAGGCGGTCTACCGAACACTGAAGCTTTCTTT. Encoded protein: CASSLGGLPNTEAFF.

The CDR3: CAWSVGGYGYTF. Written as DNA, the CDR3 is TGTGCCTGGAGTGTTGGAGGATATGGCTACACCTTC. The chain carries TRBV30 and TRBJ1-2; D not resolved. Per the germline V gene, CDR1 is GTSNPN and CDR2 is SVGIG (reference sequence). Trimming shortened V by 0 bases and J by 5 bases, and 7 bases separated the two germline ends. The CDR3 contains 12 residues. The whole variable domain, filled in from reference TRBV30 and TRBJ1-2, reads SQTIHQWPATLVQPVGSPLSLECTVEGTSNPNLYWYRQAAGRGLQLLFYSVGIGQISSEVPQNLSASRPQDRQFILSSKKLLLSDSGFYLCAWSVGGYGYTFGSGTRLTVV.

The sample holds one count of this clone. The J gene is TRBJ2-1, the V gene TRBV5-1; 7 bases line up with TRBD2. Germline-derived CDR1 and CDR2 are SGHRS and YFSETQ. V lost 4 bases and J lost 4; bases outside the gene matches: 17. The CDR3 covers 18 residues. The CDR3 protein is CASSPSGRARLAYNEQFF. In DNA form, the CDR3 reads TGCGCCAGCAGCCCTTCGGGGAGGGCCCGCCTAGCTTACAATGAGCAGTTCTTC.

The chain combines TRBV29-1 with TRBJ2-4; D remains unclear. CDR1 is SQVTM, CDR2 ANQGSEA, per germline. The CDR3 spans 14 residues. The V end lost 0 bases, the J end lost 9 bases, and 15 bases lay between the germline ends. CDR3 residues: CSVEDPRPWAIQYF. The CDR3 nucleotides read TGCAGCGTTGAAGATCCGAGACCGTGGGCCATTCAGTACTTC.